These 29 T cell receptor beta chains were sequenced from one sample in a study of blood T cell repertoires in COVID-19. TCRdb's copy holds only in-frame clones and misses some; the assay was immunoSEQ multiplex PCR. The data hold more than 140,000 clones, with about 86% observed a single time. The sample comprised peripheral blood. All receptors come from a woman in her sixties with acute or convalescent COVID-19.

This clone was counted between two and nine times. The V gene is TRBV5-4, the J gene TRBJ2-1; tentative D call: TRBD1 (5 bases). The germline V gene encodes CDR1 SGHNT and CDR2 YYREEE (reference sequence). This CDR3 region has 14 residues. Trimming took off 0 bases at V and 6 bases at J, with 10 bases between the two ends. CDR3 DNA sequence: TGTGCCAGCAGCTTGGAGGGGTCAGGCAATGAGCAGTTCTTC. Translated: CASSLEGSGNEQFF.

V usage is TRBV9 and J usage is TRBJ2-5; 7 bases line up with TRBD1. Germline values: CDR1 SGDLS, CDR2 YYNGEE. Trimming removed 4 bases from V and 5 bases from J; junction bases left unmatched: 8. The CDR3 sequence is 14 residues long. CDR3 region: CASSLTGLGETQYF. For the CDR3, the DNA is TGTGCCAGCAGCCTGACAGGGTTGGGGGAGACCCAGTACTTC.

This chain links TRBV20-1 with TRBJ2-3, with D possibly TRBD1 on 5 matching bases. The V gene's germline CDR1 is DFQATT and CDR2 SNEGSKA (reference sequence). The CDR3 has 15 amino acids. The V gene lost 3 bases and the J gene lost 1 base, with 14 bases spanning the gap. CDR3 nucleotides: TGCAGTGCTAGTAACTTGAGACAGCGCACAGATACGCAGTATTTT. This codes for CSASNLRQRTDTQYF.

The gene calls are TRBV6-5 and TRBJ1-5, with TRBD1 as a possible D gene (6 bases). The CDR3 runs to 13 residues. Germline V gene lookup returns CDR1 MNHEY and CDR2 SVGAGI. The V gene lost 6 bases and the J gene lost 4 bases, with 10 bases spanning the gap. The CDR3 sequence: CASSLTGNQPQHF. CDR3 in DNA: TGTGCCAGCAGCCTAACAGGGAATCAGCCCCAGCATTTT.

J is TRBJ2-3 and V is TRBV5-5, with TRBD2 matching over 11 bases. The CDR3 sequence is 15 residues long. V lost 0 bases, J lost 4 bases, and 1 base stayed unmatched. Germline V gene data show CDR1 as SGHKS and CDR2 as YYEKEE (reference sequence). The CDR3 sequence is CASSLVSGGADTQYF. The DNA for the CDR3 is TGTGCCAGCAGCTTGGTTAGCGGGGGGGCAGATACGCAGTATTTT.

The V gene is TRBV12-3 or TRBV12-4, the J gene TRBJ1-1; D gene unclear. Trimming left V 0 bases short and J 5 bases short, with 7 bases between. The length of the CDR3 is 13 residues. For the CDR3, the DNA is TGTGCCAGCAGTTTAGCGCCGGGGACTGAAGCTTTCTTT. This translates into CASSLAPGTEAFF.

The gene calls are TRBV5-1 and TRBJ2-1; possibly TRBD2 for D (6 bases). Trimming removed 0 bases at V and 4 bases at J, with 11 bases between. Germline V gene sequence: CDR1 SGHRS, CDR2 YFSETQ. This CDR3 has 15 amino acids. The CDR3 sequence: CASSLAVGGYNEQFF. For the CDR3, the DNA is TGCGCCAGCAGCTTGGCCGTTGGGGGGTACAATGAGCAGTTCTTC.

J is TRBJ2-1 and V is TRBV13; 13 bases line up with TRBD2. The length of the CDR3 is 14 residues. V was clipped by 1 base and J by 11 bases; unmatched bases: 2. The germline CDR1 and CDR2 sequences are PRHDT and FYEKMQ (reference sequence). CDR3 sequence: CASSLELAGGQQFF. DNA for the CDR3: TGTGCCAGCAGCTTAGAACTAGCGGGGGGGCAGCAGTTCTTC.

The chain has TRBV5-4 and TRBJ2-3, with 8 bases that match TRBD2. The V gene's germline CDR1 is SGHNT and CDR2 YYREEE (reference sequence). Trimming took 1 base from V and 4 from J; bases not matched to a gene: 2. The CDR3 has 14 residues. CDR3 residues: CASSLRGGADTQYF. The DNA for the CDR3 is TGTGCCAGCAGCTTGCGGGGGGGCGCAGATACGCAGTATTTT.

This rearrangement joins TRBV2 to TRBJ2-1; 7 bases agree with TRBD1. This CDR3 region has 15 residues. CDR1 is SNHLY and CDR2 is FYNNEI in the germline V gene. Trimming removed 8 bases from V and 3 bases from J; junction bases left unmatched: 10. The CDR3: CASRPRGIGYNEQFF. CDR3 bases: TGTGCCAGCCGACCCAGGGGGATTGGCTACAATGAGCAGTTCTTC.

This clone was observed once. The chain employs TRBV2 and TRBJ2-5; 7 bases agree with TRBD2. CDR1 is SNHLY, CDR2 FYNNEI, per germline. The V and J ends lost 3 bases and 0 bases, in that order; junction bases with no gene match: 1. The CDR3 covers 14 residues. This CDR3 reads CASSERGNQETQYF. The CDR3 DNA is TGTGCCAGCAGTGAGCGGGGGAACCAAGAGACCCAGTACTTC.

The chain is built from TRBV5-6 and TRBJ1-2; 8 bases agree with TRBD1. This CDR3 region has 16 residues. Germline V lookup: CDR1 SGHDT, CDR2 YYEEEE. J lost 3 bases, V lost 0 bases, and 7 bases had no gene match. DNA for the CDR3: TGTGCCAGCAGCTTGGTTGACAGGGGATGGGACTATGGCTACACCTTC. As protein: CASSLVDRGWDYGYTF.

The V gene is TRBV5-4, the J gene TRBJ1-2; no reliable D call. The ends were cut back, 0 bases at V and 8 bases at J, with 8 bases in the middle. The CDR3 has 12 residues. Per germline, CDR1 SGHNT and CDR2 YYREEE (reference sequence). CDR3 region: CASSLDSQGYTF. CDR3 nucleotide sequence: TGTGCCAGCAGCTTGGACAGTCAGGGCTACACCTTC.

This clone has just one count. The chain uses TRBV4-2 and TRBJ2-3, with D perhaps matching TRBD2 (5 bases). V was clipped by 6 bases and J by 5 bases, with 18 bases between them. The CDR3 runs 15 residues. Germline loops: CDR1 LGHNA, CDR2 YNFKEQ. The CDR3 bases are TGTGCCAGCAGTCCACACGGGGTGTGGGGAGATACGCAGTATTTT. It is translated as CASSPHGVWGDTQYF.

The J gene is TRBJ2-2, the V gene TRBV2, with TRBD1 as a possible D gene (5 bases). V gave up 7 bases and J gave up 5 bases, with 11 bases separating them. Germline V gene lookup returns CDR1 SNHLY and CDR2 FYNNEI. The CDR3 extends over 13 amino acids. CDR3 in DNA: TGTGCCAGCAACAGACAGATGACCGGGGAGCTGTTTTTT. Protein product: CASNRQMTGELFF. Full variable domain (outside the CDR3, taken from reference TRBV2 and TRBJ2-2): EPEVTQTPSHQVTQMGQEVILRCVPISNHLYFYWYRQILGQKVEFLVSFYNNEISEKSEIFDDQFSVERPDGSNFTLKIRSTKLEDSAMYFCASNRQMTGELFFGEGSRLTVL.

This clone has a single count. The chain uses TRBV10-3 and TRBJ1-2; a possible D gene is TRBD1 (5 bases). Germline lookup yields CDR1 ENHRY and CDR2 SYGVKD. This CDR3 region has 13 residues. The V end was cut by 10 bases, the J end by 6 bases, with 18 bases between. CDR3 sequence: CATTGGRGDGYTF. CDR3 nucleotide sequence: TGTGCCACAACGGGGGGGAGAGGGGATGGCTACACCTTC.

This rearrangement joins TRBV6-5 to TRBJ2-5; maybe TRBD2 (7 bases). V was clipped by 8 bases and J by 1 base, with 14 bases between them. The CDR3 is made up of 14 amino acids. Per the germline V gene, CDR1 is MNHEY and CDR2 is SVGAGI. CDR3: CASRGAPLQETQYF. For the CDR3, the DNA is TGTGCCAGCCGGGGGGCTCCCCTCCAAGAGACCCAGTACTTC.

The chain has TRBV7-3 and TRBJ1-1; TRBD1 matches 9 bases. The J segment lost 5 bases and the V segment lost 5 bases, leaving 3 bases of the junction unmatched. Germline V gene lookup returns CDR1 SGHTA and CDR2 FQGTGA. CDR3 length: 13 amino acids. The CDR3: CASSRDRVTEAFF. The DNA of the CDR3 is TGTGCCAGCAGCCGGGACAGGGTGACTGAAGCTTTCTTT.

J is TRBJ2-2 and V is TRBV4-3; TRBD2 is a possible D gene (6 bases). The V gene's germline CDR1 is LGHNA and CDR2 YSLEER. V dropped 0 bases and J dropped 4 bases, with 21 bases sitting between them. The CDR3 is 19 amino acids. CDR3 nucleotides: TGCGCCAGCAGCCAAGATAGGATGGGAGGAGGGGATTTCACCGGGGAGCTGTTTTTT. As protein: CASSQDRMGGGDFTGELFF.

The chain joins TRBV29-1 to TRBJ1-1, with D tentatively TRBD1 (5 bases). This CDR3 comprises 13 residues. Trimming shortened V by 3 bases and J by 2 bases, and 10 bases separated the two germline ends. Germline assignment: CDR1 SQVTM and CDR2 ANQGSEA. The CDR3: CSVEGRVNTEAFF. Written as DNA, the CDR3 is TGCAGCGTTGAGGGCAGGGTAAACACTGAAGCTTTCTTT.

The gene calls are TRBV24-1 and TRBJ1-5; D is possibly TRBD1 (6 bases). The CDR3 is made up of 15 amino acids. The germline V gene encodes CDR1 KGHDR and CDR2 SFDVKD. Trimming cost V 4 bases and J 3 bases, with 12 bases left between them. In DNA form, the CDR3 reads TGTGCCACCAGTGACAGCCGGGACATCAATCAGCCCCAGCATTTT. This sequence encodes CATSDSRDINQPQHF.

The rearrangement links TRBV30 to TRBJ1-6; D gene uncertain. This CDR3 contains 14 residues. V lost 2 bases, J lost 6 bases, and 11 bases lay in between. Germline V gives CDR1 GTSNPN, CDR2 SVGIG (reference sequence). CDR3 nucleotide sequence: TGTGCCTGGAGTAATGTCGAAGCTAATTCACCCCTCCACTTT. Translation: CAWSNVEANSPLHF. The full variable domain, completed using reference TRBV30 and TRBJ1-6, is SQTIHQWPATLVQPVGSPLSLECTVEGTSNPNLYWYRQAAGRGLQLLFYSVGIGQISSEVPQNLSASRPQDRQFILSSKKLLLSDSGFYLCAWSNVEANSPLHFGNGTRLTVT.

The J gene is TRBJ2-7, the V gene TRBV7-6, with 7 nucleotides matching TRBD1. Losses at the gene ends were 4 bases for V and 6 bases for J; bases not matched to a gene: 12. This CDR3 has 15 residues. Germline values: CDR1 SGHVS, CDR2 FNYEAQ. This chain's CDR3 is CASSSSTGATSEQYF. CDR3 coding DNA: TGTGCCAGCAGCTCCTCAACAGGGGCCACCTCCGAGCAGTACTTC.

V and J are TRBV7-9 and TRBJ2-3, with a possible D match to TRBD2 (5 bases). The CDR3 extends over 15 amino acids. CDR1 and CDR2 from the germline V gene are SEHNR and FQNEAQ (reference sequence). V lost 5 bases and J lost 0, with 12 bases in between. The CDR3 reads CASSPGGSSTDTQYF. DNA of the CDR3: TGTGCCAGCAGCCCGGGTGGGAGTAGCACAGATACGCAGTATTTT.

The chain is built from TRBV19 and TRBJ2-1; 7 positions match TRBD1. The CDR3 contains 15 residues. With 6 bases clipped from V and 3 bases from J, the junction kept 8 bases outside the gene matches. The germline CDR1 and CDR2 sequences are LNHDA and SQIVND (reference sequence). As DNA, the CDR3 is TGTGCCAGTAGCCTCTCGGGGACAGTCTACAATGAGCAGTTCTTC. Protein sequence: CASSLSGTVYNEQFF.

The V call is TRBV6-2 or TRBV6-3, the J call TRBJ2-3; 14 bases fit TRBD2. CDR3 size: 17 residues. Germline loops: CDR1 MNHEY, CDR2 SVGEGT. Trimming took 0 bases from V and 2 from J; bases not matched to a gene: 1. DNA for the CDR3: TGTGCCAGCAGTTACTCGGGACTAGCGGGGGTCACAGATACGCAGTATTTT. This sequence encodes CASSYSGLAGVTDTQYF.

CDR3 DNA sequence: TGTGCCAGCAGCTCCACAGGGGGCGAACCTCCCTACGAGCAGTACTTC. Translation gives CASSSTGGEPPYEQYF. The V call is TRBV5-6, the J call TRBJ2-7, with 9 bases matching TRBD1. With V trimmed by 3 bases and J by 2 bases, 9 bases remained unmatched. Germline CDR1 is SGHDT and CDR2 is YYEEEE. There are 16 residues in the CDR3.

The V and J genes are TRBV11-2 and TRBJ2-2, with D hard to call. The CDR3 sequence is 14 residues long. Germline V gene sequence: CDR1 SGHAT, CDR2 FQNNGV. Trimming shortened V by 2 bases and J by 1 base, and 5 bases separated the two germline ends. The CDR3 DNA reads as TGTGCCAGCAGCTTACAGGTGAACACCGGGGAGCTGTTTTTT. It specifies CASSLQVNTGELFF.

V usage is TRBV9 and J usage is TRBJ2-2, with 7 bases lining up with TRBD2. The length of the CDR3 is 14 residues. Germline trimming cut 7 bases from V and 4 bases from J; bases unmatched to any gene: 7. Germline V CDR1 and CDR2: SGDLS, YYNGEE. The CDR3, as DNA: TGTGCCAGCGGGGGGGGTATCTCCACCGGGGAGCTGTTTTTT. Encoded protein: CASGGGISTGELFF.